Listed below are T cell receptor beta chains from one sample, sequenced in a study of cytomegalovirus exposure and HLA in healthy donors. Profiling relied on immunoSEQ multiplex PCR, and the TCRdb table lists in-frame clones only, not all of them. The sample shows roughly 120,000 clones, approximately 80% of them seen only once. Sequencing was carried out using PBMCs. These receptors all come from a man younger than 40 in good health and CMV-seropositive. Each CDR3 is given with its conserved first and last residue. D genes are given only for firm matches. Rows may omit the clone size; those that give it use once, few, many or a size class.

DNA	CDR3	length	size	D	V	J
TGTGCCAGCAGTGATCGACTGGACAGCGCTAATGAAAAACTGTTTTTT	CASSDRLDSANEKLFF	16	few	-	TRBV25-1	TRBJ1-4
TGTGCCATCAGTGGGCCGCTGACTAGCGGGAGGGTCCTCTACGAGCAGTACTTC	CAISGPLTSGRVLYEQYF	18	-	TRBD2	TRBV10-3	TRBJ2-7
TGTGCCAGCAGTCTTGGAAACACCATATATTTT	CASSLGNTIYF	11	-	-	TRBV2	TRBJ1-3
TGCGCCAGCAGCCGATCAGGGGGTGGCATTAATTCACCCCTCCACTTT	CASSRSGGGINSPLHF	16	-	TRBD1	TRBV4-3	TRBJ1-6
TGTGCCAGCAGTTCTTCCGGGACAGGGCCATCTGAAGCTTTCTTT	CASSSSGTGPSEAFF	15	-	TRBD1	TRBV6-1	TRBJ1-1
TGTGCCATCAGTGAGTCGGCACTAGCGGCGGAAGAGAATGAGCAGTTCTTC	CAISESALAAEENEQFF	17	-	TRBD2	TRBV10-3	TRBJ2-1
TGTGCCAGCTCACTCGCCGGGACAGATACTGAAGCTTTCTTT	CASSLAGTDTEAFF	14	-	TRBD1	TRBV18	TRBJ1-1
TGTGCCAGCTCGAAATTGCGGGAGTTGGGCGAGACCCAGTACTTC	CASSKLRELGETQYF	15	-	TRBD2	TRBV18	TRBJ2-5
TGTGCCACCAGCAGAGGCCCCGGTTCCTACGAGCAGTACTTC	CATSRGPGSYEQYF	14	-	-	TRBV15	TRBJ2-7
TGTGCCAGCAGCTTTAGCTCAGGGATGGTAGCTTTCTTT	CASSFSSGMVAFF	13	-	-	TRBV7-3	TRBJ1-1
TGTGCCAGCAGTGCCTCCGACCGGGGGACGCAGTATTTT	CASSASDRGTQYF	13	-	-	TRBV6-4	TRBJ2-3
TGTGCCAGCAGCCCCTCTGCAGGGTATAGCACAGATACGCAGTATTTT	CASSPSAGYSTDTQYF	16	-	-	TRBV7-9	TRBJ2-3
TGTGCCAGCATGGGCGGACTAGCGGGTCTAGTAGATACGCAGTATTTT	CASMGGLAGLVDTQYF	16	few	TRBD2	TRBV2	TRBJ2-3
TGCGCCAGCAGGGAGCGGGGGGCCCCCTACAATGAGCAGTTCTTC	CASRERGAPYNEQFF	15	-	TRBD2	TRBV5-1	TRBJ2-1
TGTGCCAGCAGCTTGGCCACAGATTACGAGCAGTACTTC	CASSLATDYEQYF	13	-	-	TRBV5-6	TRBJ2-7